The 3 T cell receptor beta chains below all came from one sample that was sequenced in a study of blood T cell repertoires in COVID-19. Libraries were prepared by immunoSEQ multiplex PCR; TCRdb keeps only in-frame clonotypes and omits some of them. The sample yields roughly 300,000 clones, about nine tenths seen once. Sequencing was done on a sample of PBMCs or T cells enriched from blood (not recorded which). All receptors derive from a woman between 35 and 50 years old with acute COVID-19.

The chain joins TRBV21-1 to TRBJ2-7; the table's D call TRBD2 went unverified against the DNA. TRBV21-1 is designated a pseudogene. This CDR3 has 18 residues. The DNA for the CDR3 is TGTGCCAGCAGGAAAAGGCCGAGGAAGCGGGAGTTCACCTACGAGCAGTACTTC. This translates into CASRKRPRKREFTYEQYF.

There are a few counts of this clone. V usage is TRBV19 and J usage is TRBJ2-1, with 9 bases identical to TRBD2. Germline values: CDR1 LNHDA, CDR2 SQIVND (reference sequence). The CDR3 spans 16 residues. With 1 base clipped from V and 9 bases from J, the junction kept 10 bases outside the gene matches. The CDR3 is CASSIAWGLAGSEQFF. The CDR3 DNA follows: TGTGCCAGTAGTATAGCATGGGGCCTAGCGGGAAGTGAGCAGTTCTTC.

This clone occurred a few times. The chain couples TRBV5-8 to TRBJ2-2, with TRBD2 matching over 10 bases. Germline CDR1 SGHTS, CDR2 YDEGEE. This CDR3 spans 16 amino acids. J gave up 7 bases and V 4 bases, and 10 bases lay outside the gene matches. This CDR3 is CASSARLAGPGGELFF. CDR3 DNA sequence: TGTGCCAGCAGCGCCCGACTAGCGGGCCCGGGCGGGGAGCTGTTTTTT.